This T cell receptor (beta chain) was identified in a study of response to subunit inactivated influenza vaccine. Notes on the study in general: Each seasonal influenza vaccination recruits few new T cells, the authors suggested.

About this clonotype itself: Its antigen remains unknown. A junction end diverges from the germline sequence, so it may reflect a read error.

TCRdb redid the calling of the RT-PCR reads with MiXCR, one entry per CDR3 protein. The data hold roughly 540,000 distinct CDR3 sequences, with 20% to 25% observed a single time. Looked up from germline, CDR1 is MNHNS and CDR2 is SASEGT. The CDR3 totals 15 residues. This same sample was also taken into another study, of T cells expressing NK-cell markers. That source reports: UMIs were included in TCR beta cDNA generated by 5'RACE template switching. According to the study, TCR beta repertoires originated from sorted CD3+CD56+NKG2C+, CD3+CD56+NKG2C- and CD3+CD56-NKG2C+ T cells.

The specimen comprised CD4+ T cells sorted from PBMCs, sampled roughly 12 days after vaccination. The gene calls are TRBV6-1 and TRBJ2-2, with 8 bases identical to TRBD2. The clonotype was recovered from a middle-aged man who received an inactivated influenza vaccine. The CDR3 loop is CDSRTAGGNTGELFF. The CDR3 DNA sequence: TGTGACAGCAGGACGGCGGGAGGGAACACCGGGGAGCTGTTTTTT.